A single TCR beta chain is shown here with its context. Its antigen remains unknown. This specimen belongs to a study of T cell responses to AZD1222 COVID-19 vaccine. Analysis merged second doses at about 4 or about 12 weeks. CDR1 SGHAT and CDR2 FQDESV come from the germline V gene (reference sequence). The CDR3 totals 13 residues. The V end lost 4 bases, the J end lost 5 bases, and 11 bases lay between the germline ends. Assay used: immunoSEQ multiplex PCR; TCRdb lists only in-frame clones, some missing. The data show around 150,000 clones, roughly 90% seen once. Study-wide points: Reportedly, close to half of spike-specific TCRs are directed against unmutated variant regions. At baseline, just five to seven AZD1222 recipients tested seropositive.

Sequencing used peripheral blood, obtained 28 days after the second AZD1222 dose. This rearrangement joins TRBV11-1 to TRBJ1-2; D not resolved. The source is an adult who received the AZD1222 COVID-19 vaccine. Here the CDR3 DNA reads TGTGCCAGCAGCTCGTTGGGAGCATATGGCTACACCTTC. Its protein is CASSSLGAYGYTF.